Presented here are 32 T cell receptor beta chains from one specimen sequenced in a study of control samples from healthy donors and cancer patients. Repertoires were generated with immunoSEQ multiplex PCR, while TCRdb's copy carries only in-frame clones and drops some. Of some 77,000 clones in the sample, about 89% are singletons; the top ten hold 7.5% to 8%. What was sequenced was blood. These receptors were obtained from a woman in her sixties in good health.

This chain connects TRBV28 to TRBJ1-1, with TRBD1 as a possible D gene (6 bases). CDR1 and CDR2 (germline): MDHEN, SYDVKM. V was shortened by 3 bases and J by 2 bases, with 25 bases between the two germline ends. The CDR3 sequence is 19 residues long. Written as DNA, the CDR3 is TGTGCCAGCAGTTTTTTGTGGGACGAAGGGGGACAACGTAACACTGAAGCTTTCTTT. This encodes CASSFLWDEGGQRNTEAFF.

This chain joins TRBV7-8 and TRBJ1-1; D is unclear. Trimming took 1 base from V and 0 from J, leaving 9 bases between them. The CDR3 contains 15 residues. Germline CDR1 is SGHVS and CDR2 is FQNEAQ. CDR3 nucleotides: TGTGCCAGCAGCTTAGTTTCAGGAGTGAACACTGAAGCTTTCTTT. It yields the protein CASSLVSGVNTEAFF.

The rearrangement joins TRBV5-1 to TRBJ1-1; TRBD1 aligns across 10 bases. The CDR3 loop spans 15 amino acids. J was trimmed by 8 bases and V by 0 bases; bases with no gene match: 7. CDR1 is SGHRS and CDR2 is YFSETQ in the germline V gene. Here the CDR3 DNA reads TGCGCCAGCAGCTTGGGGTCCGGGACAGGGGTCGAAGCTTTCTTT. Translated, it gives CASSLGSGTGVEAFF. Full variable domain (missing parts from reference TRBV5-1 and TRBJ1-1): KAGVTQTPRYLIKTRGQQVTLSCSPISGHRSVSWYQQTPGQGLQFLFEYFSETQRNKGNFPGRFSGRQFSNSRSEMNVSTLELGDSALYLCASSLGSGTGVEAFFGQGTRLTVV.

V and J are TRBV5-1 and TRBJ1-2; the match to TRBD1 covers 7 bases. The CDR3 has 15 amino acids. V shed 7 bases and J 4 bases; nucleotides not matched to a gene: 13. Germline V CDR1 and CDR2: SGHRS, YFSETQ. The CDR3 reads CASSRAPGDSYGYTF. The CDR3 DNA is TGCGCCAGCTCCCGCGCCCCGGGGGACAGCTATGGCTACACCTTC.

The rearrangement joins TRBV14 to TRBJ2-3; D unclear. CDR1 is SGHDN and CDR2 is FVKESK in the germline V gene. Trimming removed 4 bases from V and 5 bases from J, with 7 bases in between. The CDR3 covers 12 residues. Written as DNA, the CDR3 is TGTGCCAGCAGCCGGGGTAGAGATACGCAGTATTTT. Protein product: CASSRGRDTQYF.

DNA for the CDR3: TGTGCCAGCAGCTTATCTTCCGGGTTCACCGGGGAGCTGTTTTTT. Encoded protein: CASSLSSGFTGELFF. This sequence joins TRBV7-9 and TRBJ2-2; D unresolved. The CDR3 has 15 residues. CDR1 SEHNR and CDR2 FQNEAQ come from the germline V gene (reference sequence). V dropped 2 bases and J dropped 4 bases, with 11 bases sitting between them.

This clone has just one count. The gene calls are TRBV7-2 and TRBJ2-7; D is unclear. This CDR3 has 13 amino acids. V was pared by 1 base and J by 3 bases, with 7 bases between. Germline loops: CDR1 SGHTA, CDR2 FQGNSA. In DNA form, the CDR3 reads TGTGCCAGCAGCTTAGTAAGAAACTACGAGCAGTACTTC. Protein product: CASSLVRNYEQYF.

This clone was picked up one time. The CDR3 coding sequence is TGCGCCAGCAGCTTGGCCGGGGCAGGGGATGGTCTTGATGCTTTCTTT. Protein: CASSLAGAGDGLDAFF. The V gene is TRBV5-1, the J gene TRBJ1-1; tentatively, D is TRBD1 (6 bases). The CDR3 is 16 amino acids. The germline gives CDR1 SGHRS, CDR2 YFSETQ. V was clipped by 0 bases and J by 11 bases, with 23 bases between them.

This rearrangement joins TRBV6-2 or TRBV6-3 to TRBJ2-7; D ambiguous. The length of the CDR3 is 12 residues. The germline V and J ends were trimmed by 0 bases and 4 bases, with 4 bases remaining between them. CDR1 is MNHEY and CDR2 is SVGEGT in the germline V gene. This CDR3 is CASSYSLYEQYF. CDR3 coding DNA: TGTGCCAGCAGTTACTCGTTGTACGAGCAGTACTTC.

The chain links TRBV4-1 to TRBJ2-3; TRBD2 matches at 7 bases. This CDR3 region has 15 residues. Germline values: CDR1 MGHRA, CDR2 YSYEKL. Germline trimming cut 4 bases from V and 6 bases from J; bases unmatched to any gene: 10. The CDR3 DNA is TGCGCCAGCAGCCTCGGGGTCCAAGCGGGGGATACGCAGTATTTT. It codes for CASSLGVQAGDTQYF.

The V and J genes are TRBV4-1 and TRBJ2-5; TRBD2 agrees at 9 bases. The CDR3 spans 16 residues. J was trimmed by 2 bases and V by 1 base; bases with no gene match: 5. CDR1 and CDR2 (germline): MGHRA, YSYEKL. DNA for the CDR3: TGCGCCAGCAGCCAAGTTGGGCGGGGGGGTCAAGAGACCCAGTACTTC. Translation: CASSQVGRGGQETQYF.

The V gene is TRBV2, the J gene TRBJ1-2; maybe TRBD1 (5 bases). The V gene's germline CDR1 is SNHLY and CDR2 FYNNEI. The CDR3 covers 12 residues. V lost 6 bases to trimming and J lost 8 bases, with 13 bases between them. Written as DNA, the CDR3 is TGTGCCAGCAGCGCAGCCGGGGCCGGCTACACCTTC. This translates into CASSAAGAGYTF.

The chain joins TRBV10-3 to TRBJ2-1; the match to TRBD1 covers 8 bases. J lost 1 base, V lost 4 bases, and 6 bases had no gene match. CDR3 length: 16 residues. CDR1 ENHRY and CDR2 SYGVKD come from the germline V gene. The CDR3 DNA sequence: TGTGCCATCAGTGGGGGAGGACAGGGTTCCTACAATGAGCAGTTCTTC. Protein sequence: CAISGGGQGSYNEQFF.

The V and J genes are TRBV6-1 and TRBJ2-7; weak D call: TRBD2 (5 bases). Trimming pared 1 base from V and 4 bases from J, leaving 14 bases between. CDR1 and CDR2 (germline): MNHNS, SASEGT. The CDR3 spans 15 residues. The CDR3: CASSEGLAVGYEQYF. The CDR3 bases are TGTGCCAGCAGTGAAGGGCTAGCAGTAGGATACGAGCAGTACTTC.

The CDR3 here is CASSLAYRWGQSGNTEAFF. The CDR3 DNA reads as TGTGCCAGCAGCTTAGCTTATCGTTGGGGTCAGTCGGGCAACACTGAAGCTTTCTTT. This chain joins TRBV7-9 and TRBJ1-1; D is undetermined. The germline V and J ends were trimmed by 0 bases and 2 bases, with 22 bases remaining between them. Germline loops: CDR1 SEHNR, CDR2 FQNEAQ (reference sequence). There are 19 residues in the CDR3.

In this sample, this clone turned up once. The chain links TRBV11-2 to TRBJ2-4, with TRBD2 matching over 7 bases. CDR3 length: 15 residues. J gave up 8 bases and V 3 bases, and 10 bases lay outside the gene matches. In germline, CDR1 is SGHAT, CDR2 FQNNGV. The CDR3 nucleotides read TGTGCCAGCAGCTTTGGGACGGGAGGTCGGGACATTCAGTACTTC. Protein sequence: CASSFGTGGRDIQYF.

This chain uses TRBV19 with TRBJ2-2, with 9 nucleotides matching TRBD2. V was pared by 7 bases and J by 6 bases, with 6 bases of the junction left unmatched. This CDR3 spans 14 amino acids. CDR1 and CDR2 from the germline V gene are LNHDA and SQIVND (reference sequence). CDR3 sequence reads: CASNQRGAAGELFF. The CDR3 DNA sequence: TGTGCCAGTAACCAGCGGGGGGCCGCCGGGGAGCTGTTTTTT.

The V call is TRBV13, the J call TRBJ2-7, with D possibly being TRBD1 or TRBD2 (5 bases each). The CDR3 extends over 15 amino acids. Germline CDR1 PRHDT, CDR2 FYEKMQ (reference sequence). The V and J ends lost 2 bases and 6 bases respectively, with 17 bases between them. CDR3 in amino acids: CASSLTGRGRGEQYF. The CDR3 DNA is TGTGCCAGCAGCTTAACAGGCCGGGGCCGGGGCGAGCAGTACTTC.

The rearrangement uses TRBV5-1 and TRBJ1-3, with D possibly being TRBD1 (5 bases). CDR3 size: 15 residues. CDR1 and CDR2 from the germline V gene are SGHRS and YFSETQ. V was clipped by 0 bases and J by 6 bases, with 13 bases between them. CDR3: CASSLGAGQSNTIYF. CDR3 nucleotides: TGCGCCAGCAGCTTGGGTGCGGGGCAATCAAACACCATATATTTT.

Worth noting for this clone: Other DNA sequences in this sample translate to the same CDR3. This sequence joins TRBV11-3 and TRBJ1-1; D not certain. The V gene's germline CDR1 is SGHNT and CDR2 YENEEA. The CDR3 runs to 13 residues. The V end was cut by 3 bases, the J end by 3 bases, with 8 bases between. The CDR3 nucleotides read TGTGCCAGCAGCTTGGAGCGGGACACTGAAGCTTTCTTT. The encoded protein is CASSLERDTEAFF. Together with reference TRBV11-3 and TRBJ1-1, the CDR3 gives the full variable domain: EAGVVQSPRYKIIEKKQPVAFWCNPISGHNTLYWYLQNLGQGPELLIRYENEEAVDDSQLPKDRFSAERLKGVDSTLKIQPAELGDSAVYLCASSLERDTEAFFGQGTRLTVV.

The rearrangement links TRBV7-2 to TRBJ2-1, with 10 bases lining up with TRBD1. The germline gives CDR1 SGHTA, CDR2 FQGNSA. The CDR3 runs to 15 residues. V lost 6 bases and J lost 4; bases outside the gene matches: 6. For the CDR3, the DNA is TGTGCCAGCAGATCCGGGACAGGGGCTTACAATGAGCAGTTCTTC. Residues: CASRSGTGAYNEQFF.

For the CDR3, the DNA is TGCGCCAGCAGCTTACAGGGGGCGGAATACAATGAGCAGTTCTTC. This sequence encodes CASSLQGAEYNEQFF. This chain uses TRBV5-1 with TRBJ2-1, with 9 bases that match TRBD1. Germline V CDR1 and CDR2: SGHRS, YFSETQ. Trimming at V came to 2 bases and at J to 4 bases, leaving 4 bases not matched to a gene. The CDR3 extends over 15 amino acids.

V usage is TRBV6-6 and J usage is TRBJ1-5; D is possibly TRBD1 (6 bases). Per germline, CDR1 MNHNY and CDR2 SVGAGI (reference sequence). The CDR3 is 15 residues long. The V end was cut by 5 bases, the J end by 8 bases, with 19 bases between. CDR3 in amino acids: CASSGKDSYLEPQHF. DNA for the CDR3: TGTGCCAGCAGTGGAAAGGACAGCTACTTGGAGCCCCAGCATTTT.

V usage is TRBV5-5 and J usage is TRBJ1-1; 12 bases match TRBD1. V shed 4 bases, J shed 5 bases, and the junction held 9 bases outside the gene matches. Germline CDR1 and CDR2: SGHKS and YYEKEE (reference sequence). CDR3 size: 16 residues. In DNA, the CDR3 is TGTGCCAGCAGCATTGGGACAGGGGGCGCGGTGACTGAAGCTTTCTTT. It is translated as CASSIGTGGAVTEAFF.

The rearrangement joins TRBV11-2 to TRBJ1-6; D is uncertain. This CDR3 comprises 15 residues. CDR1 and CDR2 (germline): SGHAT, FQNNGV. With 5 bases removed from V and 4 bases from J, the gap between germline ends came to 12 bases. The CDR3 loop is CASSPGAGYNSPLHF. The CDR3 DNA reads TGTGCCAGCAGCCCGGGAGCAGGTTATAATTCACCCCTCCACTTT.

The chain uses TRBV5-1 and TRBJ2-2; 8 bases are a match to TRBD1. There are 13 residues in the CDR3. In germline, CDR1 is SGHRS, CDR2 YFSETQ. V was pared by 6 bases and J by 6 bases, with 4 bases of the junction left unmatched. The CDR3 DNA follows: TGCGCCAGCACGGACAGGGTGTCCGGGGAGCTGTTTTTT. It specifies CASTDRVSGELFF.

The chain uses TRBV28 and TRBJ1-5; D is unresolved. Trimming removed 5 bases from V and 0 bases from J, with 14 bases in between. Germline-derived CDR1 and CDR2 are MDHEN and SYDVKM. The CDR3 spans 16 residues. The CDR3 spells CASSPPRIGSNQPQHF. DNA of the CDR3: TGTGCCAGCAGTCCACCGCGTATCGGTAGCAATCAGCCCCAGCATTTT. Together with reference TRBV28 and TRBJ1-5, the CDR3 gives the full variable domain: DVKVTQSSRYLVKRTGEKVFLECVQDMDHENMFWYRQDPGLGLRLIYFSYDVKMKEKGDIPEGYSVSREKKERFSLILESASTNQTSMYLCASSPPRIGSNQPQHFGDGTRLSIL.

This clone has a single count. J is TRBJ1-1 and V is TRBV7-5; the table assigns TRBD1, which was not confirmed against the DNA. TRBV7-5 is a known pseudogene. CDR3 length equals 15 residues. CDR3 DNA: TGTGCCAGAAGCTGCCCACAAGGGGAGAACACTGAAGCTTTCTTT. As protein: CARSCPQGENTEAFF.

The rearrangement links TRBV2 to TRBJ1-4, with D possibly TRBD1 on 6 matching bases. Germline V gives CDR1 SNHLY, CDR2 FYNNEI. V lost 8 bases to trimming and J lost 4 bases, with 14 bases between them. This CDR3 region has 14 residues. The CDR3 reads CASSWTVVNEKLFF. CDR3 coding DNA: TGTGCCAGCTCGTGGACAGTTGTTAATGAAAAACTGTTTTTT.

V is TRBV3-1 (or the pseudogene TRBV3-2) and J is TRBJ2-5, with a possible D match to TRBD2 (5 bases). Trimming removed 3 bases at V and 4 bases at J, with 9 bases between. Germline V CDR1 and CDR2: LGHDT, YNNKEL (reference sequence). The CDR3 is 13 amino acids. The CDR3 DNA reads TGTGCCAGCAGCCAGAGGGCCGCAGAGACCCAGTACTTC. Translating gives CASSQRAAETQYF.

This chain connects TRBV28 to TRBJ1-6; the match to TRBD1 covers 7 bases. The CDR3 is 16 residues long. Unmatched junction bases numbered 13, after V lost 5 bases and J lost 9 bases. Germline values: CDR1 MDHEN, CDR2 SYDVKM. The CDR3 loop reads CASSLTTGTKGSPLHF. CDR3 coding DNA: TGTGCCAGCAGTCTAACGACAGGGACCAAGGGTTCACCCCTCCACTTT.

V usage is TRBV5-1 and J usage is TRBJ2-7; D is perhaps TRBD1 (6 bases). With 2 bases removed from V and 4 bases from J, the gap between germline ends came to 13 bases. CDR3 size: 14 residues. Looked up from germline, CDR1 is SGHRS and CDR2 is YFSETQ. The CDR3 loop reads CASSFWQGSYEQYF. The CDR3 nucleotides are TGCGCCAGCAGCTTTTGGCAGGGGAGTTACGAGCAGTACTTC.